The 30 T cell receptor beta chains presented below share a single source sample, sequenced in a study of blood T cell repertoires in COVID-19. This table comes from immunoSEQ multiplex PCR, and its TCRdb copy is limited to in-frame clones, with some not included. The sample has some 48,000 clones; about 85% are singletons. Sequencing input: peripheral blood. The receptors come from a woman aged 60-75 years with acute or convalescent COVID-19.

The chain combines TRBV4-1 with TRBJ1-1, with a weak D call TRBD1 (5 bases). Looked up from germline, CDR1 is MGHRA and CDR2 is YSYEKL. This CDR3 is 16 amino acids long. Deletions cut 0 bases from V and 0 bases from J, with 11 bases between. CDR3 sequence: CASSQDIGHLNTEAFF. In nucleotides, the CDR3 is TGCGCCAGCAGCCAAGATATAGGACACTTGAACACTGAAGCTTTCTTT.

The CDR3 reads CASSQLRGGVGELFF. In DNA form, the CDR3 reads TGTGCCAGCAGCCAATTGCGGGGGGGCGTCGGGGAGCTGTTTTTT. The chain couples TRBV3-1 (or the pseudogene TRBV3-2) to TRBJ2-2; 9 positions match TRBD2. The CDR3 sequence is 15 residues long. Germline V CDR1 and CDR2: LGHDT, YNNKEL (reference sequence). V shed 2 bases and J 7 bases; nucleotides not matched to a gene: 5.

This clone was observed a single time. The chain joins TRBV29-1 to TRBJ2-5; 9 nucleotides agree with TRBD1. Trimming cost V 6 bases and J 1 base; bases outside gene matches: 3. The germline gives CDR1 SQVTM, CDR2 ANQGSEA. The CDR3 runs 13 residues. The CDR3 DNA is TGCAGCGTGGGACAGGGCCCCCAAGAGACCCAGTACTTC. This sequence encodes CSVGQGPQETQYF.

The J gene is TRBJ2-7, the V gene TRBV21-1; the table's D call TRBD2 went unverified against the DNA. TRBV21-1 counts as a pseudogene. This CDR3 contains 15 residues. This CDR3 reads CASSKVMVMEYEQYF. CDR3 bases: TGTGCCAGCAGCAAAGTAATGGTAATGGAGTACGAGCAGTACTTC.

The chain's CDR3 is CASSPLTGYRNQPQHF. The CDR3 coding sequence is TGTGCCAGCAGTCCCCTGACAGGTTACCGCAATCAGCCCCAGCATTTT. This chain links TRBV27 with TRBJ1-5, with a weak D call TRBD1 (6 bases). Germline-derived CDR1 and CDR2 are MNHEY and SMNVEV (reference sequence). CDR3 size: 16 residues. With 5 bases removed from V and 2 bases from J, the gap between germline ends came to 16 bases.

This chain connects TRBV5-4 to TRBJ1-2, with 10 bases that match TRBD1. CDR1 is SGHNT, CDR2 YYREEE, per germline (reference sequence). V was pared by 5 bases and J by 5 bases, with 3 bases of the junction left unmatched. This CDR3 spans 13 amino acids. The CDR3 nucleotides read TGTGCCAGCAGGGGACAGGGGTCTTATGGCTACACCTTC. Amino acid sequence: CASRGQGSYGYTF.

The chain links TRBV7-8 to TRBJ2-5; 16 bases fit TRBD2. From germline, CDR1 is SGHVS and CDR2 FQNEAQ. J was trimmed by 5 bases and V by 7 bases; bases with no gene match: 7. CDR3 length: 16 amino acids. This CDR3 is CASTRPGLAGGETQYF. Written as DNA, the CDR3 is TGTGCCAGCACCCGACCGGGACTAGCGGGAGGGGAGACCCAGTACTTC.

The CDR3 coding sequence is TGTGCCAGCACCCCCAGTCGGTCGAGCGGGAGATACACCGGGGAGCTGTTTTTT. Protein: CASTPSRSSGRYTGELFF. The J gene is TRBJ2-2, the V gene TRBV9; 8 bases are a match to TRBD2. The CDR3 is 18 residues long. V shed 6 bases and J 3 bases; nucleotides not matched to a gene: 16. Germline-derived CDR1 and CDR2 are SGDLS and YYNGEE.

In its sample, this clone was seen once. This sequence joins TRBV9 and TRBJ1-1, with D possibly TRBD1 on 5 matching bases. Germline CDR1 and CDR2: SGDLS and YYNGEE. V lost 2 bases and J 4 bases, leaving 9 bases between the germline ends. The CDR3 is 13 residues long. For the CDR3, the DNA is TGTGCCAGCAGCGTCAGGGATCGCACTGAAGCTTTCTTT. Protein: CASSVRDRTEAFF.

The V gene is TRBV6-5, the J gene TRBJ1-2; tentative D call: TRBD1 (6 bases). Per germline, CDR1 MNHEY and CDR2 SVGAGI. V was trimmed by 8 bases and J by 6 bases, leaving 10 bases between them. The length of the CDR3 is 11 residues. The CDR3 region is CASVRGNGYTF. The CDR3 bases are TGTGCCAGCGTCAGGGGAAATGGCTACACCTTC.

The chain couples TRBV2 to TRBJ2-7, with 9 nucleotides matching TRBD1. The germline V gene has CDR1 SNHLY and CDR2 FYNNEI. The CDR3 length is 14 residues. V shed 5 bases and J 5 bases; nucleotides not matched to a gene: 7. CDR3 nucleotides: TGTGCCAGCAGTCTGGGACAGGGCAGAGACGAGCAGTACTTC. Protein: CASSLGQGRDEQYF.

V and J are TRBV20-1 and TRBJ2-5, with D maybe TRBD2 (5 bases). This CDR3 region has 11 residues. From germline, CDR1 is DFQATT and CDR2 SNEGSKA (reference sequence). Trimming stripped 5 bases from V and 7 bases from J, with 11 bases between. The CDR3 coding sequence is TGCAGTGCTCATGGAGGAGGGACCCAGTACTTC. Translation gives CSAHGGGTQYF.

The CDR3, as DNA: TGTGCCAGCTCACCACCCGGAGGAGAGACCCAGTACTTC. It yields the protein CASSPPGGETQYF. This chain links TRBV18 with TRBJ2-5, with D possibly matching TRBD2 (5 bases). The V end lost 0 bases, the J end lost 4 bases, and 6 bases lay between the germline ends. The CDR3 totals 13 residues. Germline CDR1 is KGHSH and CDR2 is LQKENI.

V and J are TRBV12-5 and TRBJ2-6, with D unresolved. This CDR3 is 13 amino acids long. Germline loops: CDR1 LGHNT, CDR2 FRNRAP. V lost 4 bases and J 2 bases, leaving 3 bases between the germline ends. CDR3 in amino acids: CASGSTGANVLTF. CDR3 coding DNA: TGTGCTAGTGGTTCAACTGGGGCCAACGTCCTGACTTTC.

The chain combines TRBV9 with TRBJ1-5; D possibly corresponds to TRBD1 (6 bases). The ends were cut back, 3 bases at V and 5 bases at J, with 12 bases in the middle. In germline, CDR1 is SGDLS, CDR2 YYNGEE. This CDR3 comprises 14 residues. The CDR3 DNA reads TGTGCCAGCAGCGCGGGGGGACAAGATCAGCCCCAGCATTTT. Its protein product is CASSAGGQDQPQHF.

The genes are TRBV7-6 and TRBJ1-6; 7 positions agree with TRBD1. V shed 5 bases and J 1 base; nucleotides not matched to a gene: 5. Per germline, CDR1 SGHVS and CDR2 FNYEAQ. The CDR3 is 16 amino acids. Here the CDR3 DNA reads TGTGCCAGCAGCCCGGGACAGAAATCCTATAATTCACCCCTCCACTTT. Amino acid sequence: CASSPGQKSYNSPLHF. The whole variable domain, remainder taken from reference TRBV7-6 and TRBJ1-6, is GAGVSQSPRYKVTKRGQDVALRCDPISGHVSLYWYRQALGQGPEFLTYFNYEAQQDKSGLPNDRFSAERPEGSISTLTIQRTEQRDSAMYRCASSPGQKSYNSPLHFGNGTRLTVT.

The CDR3 DNA follows: TGTGCCAGCAGTGATAGAAGACAGTGGTCCCACGAGCAGTACTTC. Protein: CASSDRRQWSHEQYF. V gene TRBV2 combines with J gene TRBJ2-7, with D possibly being TRBD1 (5 bases). CDR3 length: 15 amino acids. Germline V lookup: CDR1 SNHLY, CDR2 FYNNEI. Deletions cut 3 bases from V and 5 bases from J, with 17 bases between. The whole variable domain, filled in from reference TRBV2 and TRBJ2-7, reads EPEVTQTPSHQVTQMGQEVILRCVPISNHLYFYWYRQILGQKVEFLVSFYNNEISEKSEIFDDQFSVERPDGSNFTLKIRSTKLEDSAMYFCASSDRRQWSHEQYFGPGTRLTVT.

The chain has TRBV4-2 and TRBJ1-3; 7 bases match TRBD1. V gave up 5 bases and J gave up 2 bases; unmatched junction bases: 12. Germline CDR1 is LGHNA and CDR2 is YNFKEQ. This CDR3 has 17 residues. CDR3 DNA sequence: TGTGCCAGCAGCGATACAGGGGTCCGTAGGCCTGGAAACACCATATATTTT. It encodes CASSDTGVRRPGNTIYF.

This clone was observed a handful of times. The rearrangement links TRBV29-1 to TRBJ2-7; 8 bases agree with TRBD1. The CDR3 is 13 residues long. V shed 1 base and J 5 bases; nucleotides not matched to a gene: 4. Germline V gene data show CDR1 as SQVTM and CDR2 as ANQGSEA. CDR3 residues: CSVEGAGGNEQYF. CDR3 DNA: TGCAGCGTTGAAGGGGCAGGGGGCAACGAGCAGTACTTC.

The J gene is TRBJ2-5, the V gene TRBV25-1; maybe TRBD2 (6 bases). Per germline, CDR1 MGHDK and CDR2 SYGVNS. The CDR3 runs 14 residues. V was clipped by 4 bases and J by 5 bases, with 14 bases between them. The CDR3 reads CASSGAGRGETQYF. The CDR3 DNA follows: TGTGCCAGCAGTGGGGCGGGGCGAGGGGAGACCCAGTACTTC.

CDR3 in DNA: TGTGCCAGCAGCTTGGCAGGGAGGACAGGGCTGAACGAGCAGTACTTC. Its protein is CASSLAGRTGLNEQYF. The gene calls are TRBV5-4 and TRBJ2-7; 8 bases agree with TRBD1. Per the germline V gene, CDR1 is SGHNT and CDR2 is YYREEE (reference sequence). Trimming at V came to 0 bases and at J to 5 bases, leaving 10 bases not matched to a gene. The CDR3 is 16 amino acids.

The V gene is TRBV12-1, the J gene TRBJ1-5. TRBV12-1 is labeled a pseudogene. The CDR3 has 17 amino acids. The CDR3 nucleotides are TGTGCCACTCGAAAAGGTGTCGACTTCGTAGTTAATCAGCCCCAGCATTTT. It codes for CATRKGVDFVVNQPQHF.

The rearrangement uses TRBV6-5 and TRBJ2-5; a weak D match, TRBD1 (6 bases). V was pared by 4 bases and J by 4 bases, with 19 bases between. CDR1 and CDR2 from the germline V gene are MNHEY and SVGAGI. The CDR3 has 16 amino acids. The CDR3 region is CASSWTAGPGRETQYF. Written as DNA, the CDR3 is TGTGCCAGCAGTTGGACAGCCGGTCCAGGAAGAGAGACCCAGTACTTC.

The CDR3: CASNDRGHADTQYF. The CDR3 region has the DNA TGTGCCAGCAACGACAGGGGGCATGCGGATACGCAGTATTTT. The J gene is TRBJ2-3, the V gene TRBV25-1; 10 bases map to TRBD1. The length of the CDR3 is 14 residues. In germline, CDR1 is MGHDK, CDR2 SYGVNS. J gave up 6 bases and V 7 bases, and 7 bases lay outside the gene matches.

The CDR3 loop reads CASSLVGRGSHEQYF. In nucleotides, the CDR3 is TGTGCCAGCAGTTTAGTTGGCAGGGGTTCCCACGAGCAGTACTTC. The chain recombines TRBV28 with TRBJ2-7; tentative D call: TRBD1 (6 bases). Trimming left V 2 bases short and J 5 bases short, with 16 bases between. Germline CDR1 reads MDHEN; CDR2 reads SYDVKM. The CDR3 spans 15 residues. Filled out from reference TRBV28 and TRBJ2-7, the complete variable domain reads DVKVTQSSRYLVKRTGEKVFLECVQDMDHENMFWYRQDPGLGLRLIYFSYDVKMKEKGDIPEGYSVSREKKERFSLILESASTNQTSMYLCASSLVGRGSHEQYFGPGTRLTVT.

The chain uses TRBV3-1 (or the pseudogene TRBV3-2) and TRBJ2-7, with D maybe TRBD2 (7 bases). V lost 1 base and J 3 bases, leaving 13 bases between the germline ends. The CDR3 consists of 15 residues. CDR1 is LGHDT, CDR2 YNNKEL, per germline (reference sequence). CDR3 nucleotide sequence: TGTGCCAGCAGCCAAGTAGGGAGGGGGGACTACGAGCAGTACTTC. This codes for CASSQVGRGDYEQYF.

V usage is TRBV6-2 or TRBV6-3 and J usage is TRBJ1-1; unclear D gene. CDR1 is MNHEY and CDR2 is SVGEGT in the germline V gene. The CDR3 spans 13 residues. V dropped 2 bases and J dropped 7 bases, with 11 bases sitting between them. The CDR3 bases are TGTGCCAGCAGTTACGTCCCAGGTAGTGAAGCTTTCTTT. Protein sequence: CASSYVPGSEAFF.

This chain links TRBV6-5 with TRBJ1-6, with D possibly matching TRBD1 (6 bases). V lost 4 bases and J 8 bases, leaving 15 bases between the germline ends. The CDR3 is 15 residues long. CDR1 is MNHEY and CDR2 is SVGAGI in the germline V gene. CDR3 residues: CASSSSTRGDSPLHF. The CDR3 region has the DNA TGTGCCAGCAGTTCCAGCACCAGGGGAGATTCACCCCTCCACTTT.

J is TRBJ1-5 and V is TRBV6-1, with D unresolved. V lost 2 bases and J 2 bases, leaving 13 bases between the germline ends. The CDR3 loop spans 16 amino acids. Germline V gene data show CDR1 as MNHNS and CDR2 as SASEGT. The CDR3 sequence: CASSERVLVGNQPQHF. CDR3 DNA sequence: TGTGCCAGCAGTGAACGGGTCCTGGTGGGCAATCAGCCCCAGCATTTT.

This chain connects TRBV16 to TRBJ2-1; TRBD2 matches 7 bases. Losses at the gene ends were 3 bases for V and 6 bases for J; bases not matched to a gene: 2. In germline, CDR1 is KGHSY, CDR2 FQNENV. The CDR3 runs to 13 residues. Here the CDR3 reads CASSQVAGNEQFF. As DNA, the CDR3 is TGTGCCAGCAGCCAGGTAGCGGGCAATGAGCAGTTCTTC.